There are a few counts of the clone carrying this T cell receptor beta chain. The data are from a study of blood T cell repertoires in COVID-19. Profiling relied on immunoSEQ multiplex PCR, and the TCRdb table lists in-frame clones only, not all of them. Seen here are 380,000 or so clones, more than 80% observed once, and the top ten hold over 1%. V dropped 2 bases and J dropped 6; count of bases not matched to a gene: 5. This CDR3 comprises 15 residues. In germline, CDR1 is SGHNT, CDR2 YYREEE (reference sequence). The chain combines TRBV5-4 with TRBJ2-1, with TRBD2 identical over 10 bases. The specimen sequenced was peripheral blood. This TCR derives from a middle-aged man with acute or convalescent COVID-19. CDR3 nucleotide sequence: TGTGCCAGCAGCTTCAAGCGGGGGGGCCCCAATGAGCAGTTCTTC. This translates into CASSFKRGGPNEQFF.